A single sample gave rise to the 10 T cell receptor beta chains below, sequenced in a study of blood T cell repertoires in COVID-19. This table comes from immunoSEQ multiplex PCR, and its TCRdb copy is limited to in-frame clones, with some not included. This table has nearly 200,000 clones, just under 85% appearing once. Sequences were obtained from peripheral blood. The receptor set was obtained from a man between 60 and 70 years old with COVID-19, enrolled during active disease.

The J gene is TRBJ1-1, the V gene TRBV12-3 or TRBV12-4, with a possible D match to TRBD1 (5 bases). V shed 6 bases and J shed 1 base, with 9 bases lying between them. The CDR3 is 13 amino acids. CDR3 sequence (DNA): TGTGCCAGCAGCCGCGGACAGAACACTGAAGCTTTCTTT. Translating it yields CASSRGQNTEAFF.

The chain employs TRBV19 and TRBJ2-1; TRBD2 matches 7 bases. With V trimmed by 3 bases and J by 12 bases, 11 bases remained unmatched. This CDR3 has 14 residues. Germline lookup yields CDR1 LNHDA and CDR2 SQIVND (reference sequence). CDR3 sequence: CASSMEDTGGGQFF. CDR3 nucleotides: TGTGCCAGTAGTATGGAGGACACAGGCGGGGGGCAGTTCTTC.

The chain joins TRBV30 to TRBJ1-2; the D gene is possibly TRBD1 (5 bases). V lost 2 bases and J lost 3, with 10 bases in between. This CDR3 is built from 13 residues. Germline-derived CDR1 and CDR2 are GTSNPN and SVGIG (reference sequence). The chain's CDR3 is CAWSLGGDYGYTF. CDR3 nucleotides: TGTGCCTGGAGTTTGGGAGGGGACTATGGCTACACCTTC. Together with reference TRBV30 and TRBJ1-2, the CDR3 gives the full variable domain: SQTIHQWPATLVQPVGSPLSLECTVEGTSNPNLYWYRQAAGRGLQLLFYSVGIGQISSEVPQNLSASRPQDRQFILSSKKLLLSDSGFYLCAWSLGGDYGYTFGSGTRLTVV.

This chain joins TRBV19 and TRBJ2-1; 9 bases are a match to TRBD2. Germline CDR1 reads LNHDA; CDR2 reads SQIVND (reference sequence). After removal of 7 bases from V and 3 bases from J, the junction contained 13 bases not matched to a gene. The CDR3 runs 17 residues. The CDR3 DNA reads TGTGCCAGTAATGCGCTAGCGGGGTCCCCCAACTACAATGAGCAGTTCTTC. Encoded protein: CASNALAGSPNYNEQFF.

The rearrangement uses TRBV6-4 and TRBJ2-1, with D perhaps TRBD1 (5 bases). Germline V gene lookup returns CDR1 MRHNA and CDR2 SNTAGT. Trimming shortened V by 2 bases and J by 3 bases, and 8 bases separated the two germline ends. The CDR3 contains 14 residues. The CDR3 bases are TGTGCCAGCAGTGACAGGGGTGGCTACAATGAGCAGTTCTTC. It specifies CASSDRGGYNEQFF.

V gene TRBV4-2 combines with J gene TRBJ2-7; D is perhaps TRBD1 (5 bases). The V end was cut by 0 bases, the J end by 8 bases, with 11 bases between. The CDR3 sequence is 13 residues long. The germline CDR1 and CDR2 sequences are LGHNA and YNFKEQ. The DNA of the CDR3 is TGTGCCAGCAGCCAAGATGAAGGGGAAAAGCAGTACTTC. It encodes CASSQDEGEKQYF.

This rearrangement joins TRBV5-8 to TRBJ1-2; 8 positions agree with TRBD1. Germline V lookup: CDR1 SGHTS, CDR2 YDEGEE. Unmatched junction bases numbered 5, after V lost 0 bases and J lost 4 bases. CDR3 length equals 15 residues. CDR3 in amino acids: CASSLVTTGGYGYTF. DNA of the CDR3: TGTGCCAGCAGCTTGGTAACAACAGGGGGCTATGGCTACACCTTC.

This chain links TRBV5-1 with TRBJ2-3, with TRBD1 matching 9 bases. The V and J ends lost 4 bases and 6 bases, in that order; junction bases with no gene match: 6. Germline CDR1 is SGHRS and CDR2 is YFSETQ. This CDR3 is 14 amino acids long. CDR3 region: CASSPGTGRDTQYF. The CDR3 coding sequence is TGCGCCAGCAGCCCTGGGACAGGGAGGGATACGCAGTATTTT. Filled out from reference TRBV5-1 and TRBJ2-3, the complete variable domain reads KAGVTQTPRYLIKTRGQQVTLSCSPISGHRSVSWYQQTPGQGLQFLFEYFSETQRNKGNFPGRFSGRQFSNSRSEMNVSTLELGDSALYLCASSPGTGRDTQYFGPGTRLTVL.

The rearrangement joins TRBV3-1 (or the pseudogene TRBV3-2) to TRBJ1-2; D is possibly TRBD1 (5 bases). This CDR3 has 14 residues. Trimming removed 1 base from V and 8 bases from J, with 14 bases in between. Germline V gives CDR1 LGHDT, CDR2 YNNKEL (reference sequence). CDR3 protein: CASSQGQPAGGYTF. The CDR3 nucleotides are TGTGCCAGCAGCCAAGGTCAGCCTGCAGGGGGCTACACCTTC.

The rearrangement uses TRBV27 and TRBJ2-7; TRBD2 matches 7 bases. V was pared by 2 bases and J by 6 bases, with 19 bases of the junction left unmatched. The CDR3 is 18 residues long. Germline V gene sequence: CDR1 MNHEY, CDR2 SMNVEV (reference sequence). The CDR3 loop is CASSLASPGGGSIGEQYF. DNA for the CDR3: TGTGCCAGCAGTTTAGCATCTCCTGGTGGCGGGAGTATTGGCGAGCAGTACTTC.